The present T cell receptor (beta chain) was sequenced within a study of shared clonotypes between healthy human individuals. Study results and limitations: Lower generation probabilities were found for non-shared clonotypes than for those shared by all four donors.

The data were produced by immunoSEQ multiplex PCR, yet TCRdb's version contains in-frame clones alone and is incomplete. The data contain roughly 2 million clones, 90% to 97% of them seen just once; the ten biggest clones take up around 0.13%. V lost 4 bases and J lost 6, with 20 bases in between. The CDR3 extends over 15 amino acids. CDR1 SGHNT and CDR2 YYREEE come from the germline V gene (reference sequence). On this clone itself: Antigen unknown.

The specimen sequenced was naive CD4+ T cells sorted from blood. Subset indicated: CD45RA+ positively selected. This TCR was sampled from a man aged 18 to 29 in good health. The chain combines TRBV5-4 with TRBJ2-7; perhaps TRBD2 as D (5 bases). The CDR3 bases are TGTGCCAGCAGCCCGGGTGAGGGTTTACTTCTCGAGCAGTACTTC. Translating gives CASSPGEGLLLEQYF. The whole variable domain, remainder taken from reference TRBV5-4 and TRBJ2-7, is ETGVTQSPTHLIKTRGQQVTLRCSSQSGHNTVSWYQQALGQGPQFIFQYYREEENGRGNFPPRFSGLQFPNYSSELNVNALELDDSALYLCASSPGEGLLLEQYFGPGTRLTVT.